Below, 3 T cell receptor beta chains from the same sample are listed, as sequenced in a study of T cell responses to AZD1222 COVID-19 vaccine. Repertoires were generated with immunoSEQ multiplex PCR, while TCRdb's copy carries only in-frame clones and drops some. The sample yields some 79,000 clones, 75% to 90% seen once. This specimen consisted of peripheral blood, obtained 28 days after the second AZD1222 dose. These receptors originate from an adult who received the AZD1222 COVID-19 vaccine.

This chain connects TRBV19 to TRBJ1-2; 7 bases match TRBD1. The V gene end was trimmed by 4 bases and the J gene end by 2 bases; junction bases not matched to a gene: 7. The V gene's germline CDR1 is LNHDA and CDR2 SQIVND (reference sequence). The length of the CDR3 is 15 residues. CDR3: CASSTLRGLNYGYTF. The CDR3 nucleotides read TGTGCCAGTAGTACCCTGAGGGGGCTAAACTATGGCTACACCTTC.

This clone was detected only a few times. CDR3 DNA sequence: TGTGCCAGTAGTATGGGCCAGGGGGCAGCTGGCTACACCTTC. Its translation is CASSMGQGAAGYTF. This rearrangement joins TRBV19 to TRBJ1-2, with 8 bases that match TRBD1. The ends lost 3 bases at V and 7 bases at J; junction bases unmatched: 7. The CDR3 runs 14 residues. In germline, CDR1 is LNHDA, CDR2 SQIVND (reference sequence).

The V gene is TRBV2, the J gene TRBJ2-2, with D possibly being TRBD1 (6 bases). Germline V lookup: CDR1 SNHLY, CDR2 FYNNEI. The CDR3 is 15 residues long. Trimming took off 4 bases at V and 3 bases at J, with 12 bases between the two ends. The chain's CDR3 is CASSALAGDTGELFF. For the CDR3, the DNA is TGTGCCAGCAGTGCCCTGGCAGGGGACACCGGGGAGCTGTTTTTT.